This T cell receptor beta chain emerged from a study of Graves' ophthalmopathy and Graves' hyperthyroidism. The sample holds many counts of this clonotype. What it recognizes is unknown. Trimming removed 1 base at V and 4 bases at J, with 10 bases between. Germline-derived CDR1 and CDR2 are SGHTA and FQGNSA. The CDR3 is made up of 14 amino acids. Regarding the study as a whole: In blood, most expanded thyroid clonotypes above 0.001 frequency were also detected.

Investigators amplified TCR beta CDR3 regions from RNA transcripts. A first-round RT-PCR used HTBI primers, followed by a second-round multiplex PCR. Each CDR3 protein is one row after TCRdb ran MiXCR on the multiplex PCR reads. The sample consists of 300,000 to 400,000 distinct CDR3 sequences, 15% to 20% of them appearing once. The source of this sequence is an adult man with Graves' ophthalmopathy. V and J are TRBV7-2 and TRBJ1-1; weak D call: TRBD1 (5 bases). The sample consisted of peripheral blood. CDR3 in DNA: TGTGCCAGCAGCTTAGGGTCAGGGTCCACTGAAGCTTTCTTT. It codes for CASSLGSGSTEAFF.